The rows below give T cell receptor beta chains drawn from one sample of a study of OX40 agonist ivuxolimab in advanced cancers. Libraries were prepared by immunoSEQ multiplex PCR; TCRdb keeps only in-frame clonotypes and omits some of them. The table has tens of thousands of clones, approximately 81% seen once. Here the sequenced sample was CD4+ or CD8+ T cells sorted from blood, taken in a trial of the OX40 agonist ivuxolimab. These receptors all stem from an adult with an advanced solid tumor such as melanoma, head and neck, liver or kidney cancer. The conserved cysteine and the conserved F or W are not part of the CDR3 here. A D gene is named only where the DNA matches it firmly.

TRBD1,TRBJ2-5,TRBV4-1,ASSPWGQEEETQY
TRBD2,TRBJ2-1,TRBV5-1,ASSPSTPPSGRADEQF
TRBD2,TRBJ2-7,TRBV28,ASRNSGGPSYEQY
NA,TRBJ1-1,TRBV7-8,ASSLAGAMGTEAF
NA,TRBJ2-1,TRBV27,ASSLRRTGQIYRQF
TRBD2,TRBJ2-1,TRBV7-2,ASSSTFTGLEAF
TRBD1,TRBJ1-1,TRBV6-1,ASSELGGLDTEAF
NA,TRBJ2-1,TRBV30,AWSVGSGPYNEQF
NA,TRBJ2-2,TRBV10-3,AISESREPNTGELF
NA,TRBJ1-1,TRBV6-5,ASRQDSNTEAF
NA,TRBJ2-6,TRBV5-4,ASSPSGANVLT
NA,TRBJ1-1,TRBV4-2,ASSQDRGQGAF
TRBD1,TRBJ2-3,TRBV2,ASRRQGESDTQY
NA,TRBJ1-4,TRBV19,ASRGSGFGGEKLF
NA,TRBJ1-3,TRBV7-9,ASSLSGASSGNTIY
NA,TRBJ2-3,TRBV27,ASSLGWGDTQY
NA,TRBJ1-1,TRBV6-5,ASTRLQGDTEAF
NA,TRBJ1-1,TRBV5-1,ASKWETRRNTEAF
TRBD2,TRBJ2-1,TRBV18,ASSRILAGGGGEQF
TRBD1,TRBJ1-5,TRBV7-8,ASSPRTGVNQPQH
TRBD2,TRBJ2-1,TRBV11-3,ASRLRTSGGYNEQF
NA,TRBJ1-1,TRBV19,ASSMRQIVTEAF
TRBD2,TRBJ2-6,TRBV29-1,SVEPPGGPSGANVLT
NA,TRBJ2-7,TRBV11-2,ASSLGAGVSYEQY
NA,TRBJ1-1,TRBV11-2,ASSWNTEAF
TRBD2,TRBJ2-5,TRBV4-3,ASSRRTSGRETQY
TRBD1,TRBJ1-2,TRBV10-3,ATGGSGTGATNYGYT
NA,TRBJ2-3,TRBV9,ASSVVERPTDTQY
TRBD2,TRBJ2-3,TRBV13,ASSLGASGGSTDTQY
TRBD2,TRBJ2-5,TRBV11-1,ASSSPGGLETQY
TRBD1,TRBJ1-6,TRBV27,ASSVTGVNSPLH
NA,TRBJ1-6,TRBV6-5,ASSPPEGTNSPLH
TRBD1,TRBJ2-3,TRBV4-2,ASSQDTGDRGFRTDTQY
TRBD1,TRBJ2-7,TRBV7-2,ASSSPGQGYEQY
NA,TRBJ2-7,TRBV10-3,AIMESNNLGQY
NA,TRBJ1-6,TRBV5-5,ASSPTVNSPLH
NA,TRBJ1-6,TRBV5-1,ASSVQVDSPLH
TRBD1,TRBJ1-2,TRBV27,ASSRGSGQGDGYT
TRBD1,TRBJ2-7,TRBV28,ATEGAYEQY
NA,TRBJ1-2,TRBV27,ASSLQHAAGYGYT
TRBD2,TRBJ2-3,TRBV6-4,ASSEAGGGTDTQY
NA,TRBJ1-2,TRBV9,ASSLEGLYGYT
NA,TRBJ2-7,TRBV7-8,ASSLKGTYEQY
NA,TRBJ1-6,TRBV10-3,AISEGRSNSPLH
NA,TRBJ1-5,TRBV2,ASTEGDQPQH
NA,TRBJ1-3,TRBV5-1,ASSLEDSGNTIY
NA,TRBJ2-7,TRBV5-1,ASSLGLTTGLDEQY